The 27 T cell receptor beta chains presented below share a single source sample, sequenced in a study of shared clonotypes between healthy human individuals. Profiled with immunoSEQ multiplex PCR; TCRdb holds only in-frame clones, not every one. The table has over 2 million clones, 85% to 95% seen once. The sample consisted of naive CD4+ T cells sorted from blood. Specified subset: CD45RA+ positively selected. Receptor source: a man between 18 and 35 years old in good health.

This clone was counted only a few times. V is TRBV27 and J is TRBJ2-7; maybe TRBD2 (7 bases). The ends were cut back, 5 bases at V and 4 bases at J, with 18 bases in the middle. Germline assignment: CDR1 MNHEY and CDR2 SMNVEV (reference sequence). The CDR3 spans 15 residues. CDR3 sequence: CASSTRGAARYEQYF. In DNA form, the CDR3 reads TGTGCCAGCAGTACACGGGGGGCGGCCAGATACGAGCAGTACTTC.

CDR3 coding DNA: TGTGCCAGCAGCCTCACTGGGACAGACTACGAGCAGTACTTC. As protein: CASSLTGTDYEQYF. V usage is TRBV27 and J usage is TRBJ2-7; TRBD1 aligns across 7 bases. Germline CDR1 MNHEY, CDR2 SMNVEV (reference sequence). The CDR3 extends over 14 amino acids. J gave up 3 bases and V 6 bases, and 8 bases lay outside the gene matches.

The chain combines TRBV11-3 with TRBJ2-7; 9 bases fit TRBD2. This CDR3 spans 14 amino acids. J was trimmed by 3 bases and V by 5 bases; bases with no gene match: 5. The V gene's germline CDR1 is SGHNT and CDR2 YENEEA. The CDR3 DNA is TGTGCCAGCAGCGTGGGCGGGGGGGACTACGAGCAGTACTTC. This translates into CASSVGGGDYEQYF.

The CDR3 loop reads CASSTRGQGLNTIYF. DNA of the CDR3: TGTGCCAGTAGTACCCGAGGACAGGGGCTCAACACCATATATTTT. The rearrangement uses TRBV19 and TRBJ1-3; 9 nucleotides match TRBD1. The junction had 8 bases not matched to a gene; V was cut back by 4 bases and J by 7 bases. The CDR3 consists of 15 residues. Germline-derived CDR1 and CDR2 are LNHDA and SQIVND (reference sequence).

Notes on this clone: Additional DNA sequences in this sample encode the identical CDR3. V gene TRBV5-1 combines with J gene TRBJ2-3; 7 bases agree with TRBD1. In germline, CDR1 is SGHRS, CDR2 YFSETQ. V lost 2 bases and J lost 6; bases outside the gene matches: 6. This CDR3 region has 14 residues. In DNA form, the CDR3 reads TGCGCCAGCAGCTTACAGGGGTCCCCGGATACGCAGTATTTT. Its translation: CASSLQGSPDTQYF.

This chain joins TRBV7-2 and TRBJ2-1, with 7 positions matching TRBD2. The CDR3 has 12 amino acids. Germline V gives CDR1 SGHTA, CDR2 FQGNSA. After removal of 5 bases from V and 7 bases from J, the junction contained 2 bases not matched to a gene. The CDR3 sequence is CASSASGNEQFF. For the CDR3, the DNA is TGTGCCAGCAGCGCTAGCGGAAATGAGCAGTTCTTC.

For this clone: A read error is possible here, since a much larger clone lies one base away. This chain uses TRBV7-2 with TRBJ1-2; TRBD1 matches at 7 bases. The length of the CDR3 is 14 residues. Germline V gives CDR1 SGHTA, CDR2 FQGNSA. Germline trimming cut 5 bases from V and 2 bases from J; bases unmatched to any gene: 5. CDR3 sequence: CASSLPGQNYGYTF. The CDR3 DNA reads as TGTGCCAGCAGCCTCCCGGGACAGAACTATGGCTACACCTTC.

V and J are TRBV7-2 and TRBJ2-5; 8 bases map to TRBD2. This CDR3 region has 15 residues. CDR1 and CDR2 (germline): SGHTA, FQGNSA. The ends lost 5 bases at V and 4 bases at J; junction bases unmatched: 9. The CDR3 DNA reads as TGTGCCAGCAGCCCCGTCACCGGGACTAGAGAGACCCAGTACTTC. Translation gives CASSPVTGTRETQYF.

The chain links TRBV29-1 to TRBJ1-1; a weak D match, TRBD1 (5 bases). Looked up from germline, CDR1 is SQVTM and CDR2 is ANQGSEA. The germline V and J ends were trimmed by 6 bases and 12 bases, with 20 bases remaining between them. CDR3 size: 12 residues. The CDR3 loop reads CSVRQGGGVTFF. CDR3 sequence (DNA): TGCAGCGTCCGGCAGGGCGGGGGAGTGACTTTCTTT.

The chain joins TRBV30 to TRBJ1-1; D is ambiguous. The V end lost 2 bases, the J end lost 1 base, and 8 bases lay between the germline ends. Germline values: CDR1 GTSNPN, CDR2 SVGIG (reference sequence). This CDR3 comprises 13 residues. The CDR3: CAWSKKGNTEAFF. The CDR3 DNA is TGTGCCTGGAGTAAGAAAGGGAACACTGAAGCTTTCTTT.

The V gene is TRBV6-1, the J gene TRBJ1-2; D ambiguous. Germline V gene lookup returns CDR1 MNHNS and CDR2 SASEGT. V lost 3 bases and J 4 bases, leaving 18 bases between the germline ends. The CDR3 length is 16 residues. In DNA form, the CDR3 reads TGTGCCAGCAGTGACCCGGTCCTTGTGGGGTTCTATGGCTACACCTTC. Encoded protein: CASSDPVLVGFYGYTF.

The chain combines TRBV29-1 with TRBJ2-3; possible D gene TRBD2, 6 bases. The CDR3 runs 14 residues. The V gene lost 0 bases and the J gene lost 6 bases, with 13 bases spanning the gap. Germline V CDR1 and CDR2: SQVTM, ANQGSEA. The CDR3 nucleotides read TGCAGCGTTGAAGATTTCGGGGGAATGGATACGCAGTATTTT. Translating it yields CSVEDFGGMDTQYF.

The CDR3 protein is CASSESAMVQNTEAFF. The CDR3, as DNA: TGCGCCAGCAGTGAGTCAGCAATGGTTCAGAACACTGAAGCTTTCTTT. This chain connects TRBV10-1 to TRBJ1-1; D uncertain. V lost 0 bases and J lost 1, with 12 bases in between. Germline V lookup: CDR1 WNHNN, CDR2 SYGVQD (reference sequence). There are 16 residues in the CDR3.

V gene TRBV6-1 combines with J gene TRBJ1-6; 8 nucleotides agree with TRBD1. The CDR3 spans 16 residues. CDR1 is MNHNS, CDR2 SASEGT, per germline. Unmatched junction bases numbered 5, after V lost 2 bases and J lost 5 bases. The CDR3 region is CASSERGQVNNSPLHF. Written as DNA, the CDR3 is TGTGCCAGCAGTGAACGGGGACAGGTGAATAATTCACCCCTCCACTTT.

V gene TRBV5-4 combines with J gene TRBJ2-7; 7 nucleotides line up with TRBD1. The germline gives CDR1 SGHNT, CDR2 YYREEE (reference sequence). The CDR3 has 16 residues. V lost 3 bases and J lost 2; bases outside the gene matches: 11. CDR3 nucleotide sequence: TGTGCCAGCAGCTGGGAACCGGGACAGAAGACCTACGAGCAGTACTTC. It is translated as CASSWEPGQKTYEQYF.

The chain couples TRBV7-9 to TRBJ2-4; no definite D call. The CDR3 extends over 12 amino acids. The V end lost 9 bases, the J end lost 7 bases, and 13 bases lay between the germline ends. The germline V gene has CDR1 SEHNR and CDR2 FQNEAQ (reference sequence). CDR3 amino acids: CASSDASNIQYF. DNA of the CDR3: TGTGCCAGTTCCGATGCTTCGAACATTCAGTACTTC.

The genes are TRBV27 and TRBJ2-7; a weak D match, TRBD2 (6 bases). This CDR3 is 16 amino acids long. Germline CDR1 reads MNHEY; CDR2 reads SMNVEV (reference sequence). Trimming stripped 0 bases from V and 3 bases from J, with 15 bases between. CDR3 region: CASSLSRDGSLYEQYF. The CDR3 coding sequence is TGTGCCAGCAGTTTATCGCGGGATGGCTCACTCTACGAGCAGTACTTC.

The V gene is TRBV19, the J gene TRBJ1-5; 7 bases map to TRBD1. Trimming cost V 7 bases and J 7 bases; bases outside gene matches: 10. The CDR3 extends over 14 amino acids. From germline, CDR1 is LNHDA and CDR2 SQIVND (reference sequence). CDR3 protein: CASTMRGLGQPQHF. In DNA form, the CDR3 reads TGTGCCAGTACCATGAGGGGGCTTGGACAGCCCCAGCATTTT.

The CDR3 is CAWGGARAEAFF. The CDR3 coding sequence is TGTGCCTGGGGGGGCGCGAGGGCTGAAGCTTTCTTT. The V call is TRBV30, the J call TRBJ1-1; maybe TRBD1 (6 bases). CDR1 GTSNPN and CDR2 SVGIG come from the germline V gene (reference sequence). The CDR3 has 12 residues. The ends were cut back, 5 bases at V and 6 bases at J, with 13 bases in the middle. Looking up the rest from reference TRBV30 and TRBJ1-1 gives the full variable domain: SQTIHQWPATLVQPVGSPLSLECTVEGTSNPNLYWYRQAAGRGLQLLFYSVGIGQISSEVPQNLSASRPQDRQFILSSKKLLLSDSGFYLCAWGGARAEAFFGQGTRLTVV.

The CDR3 DNA follows: TGTGCCAGAGACCTCGGGGGGAATGAGCAGTTCTTC. This translates into CARDLGGNEQFF. The V and J genes are TRBV7-9 and TRBJ2-1, with TRBD2 matching over 7 bases. Trimming took 9 bases from V and 7 from J; bases not matched to a gene: 6. Germline CDR1 SEHNR, CDR2 FQNEAQ (reference sequence). This CDR3 contains 12 residues.

The V gene is TRBV6-1, the J gene TRBJ1-1, with 8 bases aligning to TRBD1. The V segment lost 3 bases and the J segment 4 bases; nucleotides outside the gene matches: 1. Germline assignment: CDR1 MNHNS and CDR2 SASEGT. This CDR3 is 13 amino acids long. The CDR3: CASSDTGGTEAFF. Here the CDR3 DNA reads TGTGCCAGCAGTGATACAGGGGGCACTGAAGCTTTCTTT.

The chain uses TRBV6-5 and TRBJ2-7, with D maybe TRBD1 (5 bases). CDR1 and CDR2 from the germline V gene are MNHEY and SVGAGI. The ends were cut back, 4 bases at V and 2 bases at J, with 12 bases in the middle. CDR3 length: 14 amino acids. Here the CDR3 reads CASSSDSLPYEQYF. CDR3 sequence (DNA): TGTGCCAGCAGTTCAGACAGCCTGCCCTACGAGCAGTACTTC.

In its sample, this clone was seen once. The CDR3 sequence: CASSVEGGNEQFF. The DNA of the CDR3 is TGTGCCAGCAGTGTTGAGGGGGGGAATGAGCAGTTCTTC. V usage is TRBV6-4 and J usage is TRBJ2-1, with D possibly being TRBD2 (7 bases). The CDR3 spans 13 residues. Per the germline V gene, CDR1 is MRHNA and CDR2 is SNTAGT. Trimming cost V 4 bases and J 7 bases, with 11 bases left between them.

The chain links TRBV2 to TRBJ2-1, with D possibly matching TRBD1 (5 bases). Germline V CDR1 and CDR2: SNHLY, FYNNEI. The CDR3 has 11 residues. The germline V and J ends were trimmed by 6 bases and 10 bases, with 10 bases remaining between them. The CDR3 region has the DNA TGTGCCAGCAGGGGGCCCAGCGAGCAGTTCTTC. Translation: CASRGPSEQFF.

The V and J genes are TRBV5-8 and TRBJ2-1; 13 nucleotides agree with TRBD2. The germline gives CDR1 SGHTS, CDR2 YDEGEE. CDR3 length: 15 amino acids. V gave up 4 bases and J gave up 8 bases; unmatched junction bases: 6. CDR3 in amino acids: CASSTGLAGAHEQFF. The CDR3, as DNA: TGTGCCAGCAGCACCGGACTAGCGGGAGCCCATGAGCAGTTCTTC.

The chain combines TRBV6-1 with TRBJ1-5; no firm D call. The V end was cut by 7 bases, the J end by 0 bases, with 13 bases between. This CDR3 comprises 15 residues. The V gene's germline CDR1 is MNHNS and CDR2 SASEGT. CDR3 nucleotides: TGTGCCAGCAAGGCTATACGGGTTAGCAATCAGCCCCAGCATTTT. It specifies CASKAIRVSNQPQHF.

The V gene is TRBV6-5, the J gene TRBJ1-6; TRBD1 might be the D (5 bases). V lost 0 bases, J lost 13 bases, and 16 bases lay in between. Germline CDR1 and CDR2: MNHEY and SVGAGI. This CDR3 has 15 amino acids. DNA of the CDR3: TGTGCCAGCAGTTACTCGACCCGGGGGAAGAATCCCCTCCACTTT. This gives the protein CASSYSTRGKNPLHF.